This record covers a single T cell receptor beta chain. Its specificity is unknown. The assay was immunoSEQ multiplex PCR, and TCRdb's table has in-frame clones only and misses some. The data contain 2,500,000 or so clones, roughly 93% of them singletons. This sample stems from a study of shared clonotypes between healthy human individuals. Notes on the study in general: Few donors restricted represented genetic and exposure-history diversity.

Per germline, CDR1 SGHDN and CDR2 FVKESK. V dropped 2 bases and J dropped 0 bases, with 13 bases sitting between them. This CDR3 contains 16 residues. This clonotype was sampled from a man between 18 and 35 years old in good health. Some clones in this sample may be carry-over from other donors' samples. This chain joins TRBV14 and TRBJ1-1; the D gene is possibly TRBD1 (5 bases). Material for sequencing was naive CD4+ T cells from PBMCs. The sample's subset: CD45RA+ positively selected. The CDR3 DNA reads as TGTGCCAGCAGCCAACTTCGGGGCGGGCTGAACACTGAAGCTTTCTTT. Its protein is CASSQLRGGLNTEAFF.